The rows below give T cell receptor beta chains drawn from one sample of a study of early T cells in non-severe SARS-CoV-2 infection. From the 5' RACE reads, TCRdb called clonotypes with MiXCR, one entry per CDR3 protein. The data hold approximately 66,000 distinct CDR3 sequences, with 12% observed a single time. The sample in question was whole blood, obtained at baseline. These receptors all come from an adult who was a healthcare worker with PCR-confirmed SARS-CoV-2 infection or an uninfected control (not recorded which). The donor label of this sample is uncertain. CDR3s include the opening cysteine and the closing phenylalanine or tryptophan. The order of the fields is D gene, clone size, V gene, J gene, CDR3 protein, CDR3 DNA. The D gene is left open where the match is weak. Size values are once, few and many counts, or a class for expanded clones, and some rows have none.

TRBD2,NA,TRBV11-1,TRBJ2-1,CASRTTSGGSYNEQFF,TGTGCCAGCAGGACGACTAGCGGGGGCTCCTACAATGAGCAGTTCTTC
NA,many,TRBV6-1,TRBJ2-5,CASSPTGYGEAQYF,TGTGCCAGCAGTCCTACAGGATACGGGGAAGCCCAGTACTTC
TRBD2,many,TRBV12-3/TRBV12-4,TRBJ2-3,CASSGGIGRDTQYF,TGTGCCTCTAGCGGGGGGATTGGGAGGGATACGCAGTATTTT
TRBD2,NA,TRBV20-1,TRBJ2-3,CSARFGGTASTDTQYF,TGCAGTGCTAGATTCGGGGGGACCGCTAGCACAGATACGCAGTATTTT
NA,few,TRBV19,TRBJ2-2,CASSSQVNTGELFF,TGTGCCAGTAGTTCCCAGGTGAACACCGGGGAGCTGTTTTTT
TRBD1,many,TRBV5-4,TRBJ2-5,CASSTGQGQETQYF,TGTGCCAGCAGCACCGGACAGGGCCAAGAGACCCAGTACTTC
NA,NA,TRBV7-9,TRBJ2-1,CASSLRRGNEQFF,TGTGCCAGCAGCCTCCGGAGGGGCAATGAGCAGTTCTTC
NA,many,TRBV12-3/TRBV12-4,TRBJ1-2,CASSFSSDINYGYTF,TGTGCCAGCAGTTTCTCTAGTGACATTAACTATGGCTACACCTTC
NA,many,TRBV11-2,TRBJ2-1,CASSLHGGGGGDEQFF,TGTGCCAGCAGCCTCCACGGCGGGGGCGGAGGGGATGAGCAGTTCTTC
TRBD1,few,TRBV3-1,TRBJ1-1,CASSQDRDSQGNTEAFF,TGTGCCAGCAGCCAAGACCGGGACAGTCAAGGCAACACTGAAGCTTTCTTT
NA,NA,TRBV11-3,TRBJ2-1,CASSLNSINEQFF,TGTGCCAGCAGCCTCAATAGTATCAATGAGCAGTTCTTC
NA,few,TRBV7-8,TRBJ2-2,CASILGTANTGELFF,TGTGCCAGCATCCTCGGGACGGCCAACACCGGGGAGCTGTTTTTT
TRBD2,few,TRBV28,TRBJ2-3,CASSSGLAGPRTDTQYF,TGTGCCAGCAGTTCGGGACTAGCGGGGCCACGAACAGATACGCAGTATTTT
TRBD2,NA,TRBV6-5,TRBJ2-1,CASRKGTSGGNEQFF,TGTGCCAGCAGGAAGGGGACTAGCGGGGGCAATGAGCAGTTCTTC
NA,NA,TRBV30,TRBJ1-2,CAWSGGAGGYTF,TGTGCCTGGAGTGGGGGCGCCGGGGGCTACACCTTC
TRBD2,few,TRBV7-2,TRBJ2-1,CASSLGRRGGTGSYNEQFF,TGTGCCAGCAGCTTAGGGCGGCGGGGGGGTACCGGCTCCTACAATGAGCAGTTCTTC